This T cell receptor (beta chain) was sequenced during a study of T cells in women clearing cervical HPV infection. Study outcomes and limitations: Timing of associations relative to infection is unclear; T-cell subsets were not isolated.

Sequencing was performed with immunoSEQ multiplex PCR; in TCRdb, only in-frame clones are kept and a portion is missing. The sample holds about 33,000 clones. The V gene's germline CDR1 is SGHTA and CDR2 FQGNSA. Trimming cost V 4 bases and J 5 bases, with 11 bases left between them. CDR3 size: 13 residues. Of note for this clone: Antigen unknown. Read sequence stops 3 residues before the CDR3 end, and the germline J gene provides the missing end.

The specimen sequenced was blood buffy coat. The V gene is TRBV7-2, the J gene TRBJ2-5, with D unclear. This receptor was obtained from a woman aged 18 to 75 with a cervical HPV16 infection that either progressed to CIN3+ or cleared (not recorded which). The DNA read from the CDR3 is TGTGCCAGCAGCTCCCCTAATTACGAGACC. Translating gives CASSSPNYET. The CDR3, in full, reads CASSSPNYETQYF.